The source of this TCR beta chain is a study of blood T cell repertoires in COVID-19. Study context: The United States, Italy and Spain were the sources of the acute and convalescent COVID-19 samples. T cells, B-cell-depleted T cells, or PBMCs supplied cDNA or gDNA.

CDR3 length: 16 amino acids. J gave up 8 bases and V 5 bases, and 10 bases lay outside the gene matches. Looked up from germline, CDR1 is LNHDA and CDR2 is SQIVND (reference sequence). Source study methods: Amplified reference gene primers provided the basis for estimating nucleated cell counts. Assay used: immunoSEQ multiplex PCR; TCRdb lists only in-frame clones, some missing. V and J calls and clone size come straight from that table; D and trimming were deduced from the DNA. This sample has 110,000 to 150,000 clones, with approximately 91% found just once. Sequenced material: peripheral blood. This clonotype originated in a man in his 70s with acute or convalescent COVID-19. The chain joins TRBV19 to TRBJ1-5; 12 bases map to TRBD1. CDR3 nucleotide sequence: TGTGCCAGTAGTGACCCGGGACAGGGGGCGCTTAAGCCCCAGCATTTT. This translates into CASSDPGQGALKPQHF.